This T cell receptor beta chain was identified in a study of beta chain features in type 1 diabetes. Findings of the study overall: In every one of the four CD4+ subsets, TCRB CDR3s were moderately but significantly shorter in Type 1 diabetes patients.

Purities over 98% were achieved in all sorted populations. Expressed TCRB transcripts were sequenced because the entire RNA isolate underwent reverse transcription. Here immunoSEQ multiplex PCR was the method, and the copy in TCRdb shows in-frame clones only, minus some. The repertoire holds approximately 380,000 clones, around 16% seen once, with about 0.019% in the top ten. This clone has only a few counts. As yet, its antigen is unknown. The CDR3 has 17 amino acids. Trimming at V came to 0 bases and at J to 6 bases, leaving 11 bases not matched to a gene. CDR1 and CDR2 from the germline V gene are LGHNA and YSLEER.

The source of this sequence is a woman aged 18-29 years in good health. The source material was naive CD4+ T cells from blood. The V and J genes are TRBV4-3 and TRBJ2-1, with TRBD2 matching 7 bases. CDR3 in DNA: TGCGCCAGCAGCCAAGACGGGTTAAGGGAGGGAACCAATGAGCAGTTCTTC. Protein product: CASSQDGLREGTNEQFF.